This T cell receptor (beta chain) was sequenced in a study of T cells in Graves' hyperthyroidism and ophthalmopathy. J gave up 1 base and V 6 bases, and 4 bases lay outside the gene matches. The CDR3 runs 14 residues. Germline CDR1 reads MNHEY; CDR2 reads SVGEGT. No progression to ophthalmopathy during 18 months of follow-up defined stable disease. Uncontrolled infection, other autoimmune disease, pregnancy and lactation each barred patients from inclusion. Amplified regions were TCR beta CDR3 sequences from RNA transcripts. Initially, a first-round RT-PCR of the TCR CDR3 employed the HTBI primer set. TCRdb redid the calling of the multiplex PCR reads with MiXCR, one entry per CDR3 protein. There are roughly 710,000 distinct CDR3 sequences in the sample; roughly a third occur only once, and 31% lies in the top ten. This clonotype has at least ten counts.

The TCR originated in a woman aged 40 to 50 with Graves' hyperthyroidism. The sequencing input was blood. The chain links TRBV6-2 or TRBV6-3 to TRBJ1-2, with 8 nucleotides matching TRBD1. The CDR3 DNA reads as TGTGCCAGCAGCTCTACAGGGGGTAACTATGGCTACACCTTC. Its translation is CASSSTGGNYGYTF.